The T cell receptor (beta chain) under discussion was sequenced for a study of blood T cell repertoires in COVID-19. Study at large: Collection of acute and convalescent COVID-19 samples took place in the United States, Italy and Spain. Sample material is recorded as cDNA or gDNA derived from T cells, B-cell-depleted T cells, or PBMCs.

In the original workflow: Amplified reference gene primers provided the basis for estimating nucleated cell counts. Generated by immunoSEQ multiplex PCR, the TCRdb table keeps only in-frame clones and is missing some. V, J and clone size are those of that table, while D and trimming were read from the DNA. The sample lists approximately 49,000 clones, about 88% occurring once. This clone appeared a single time. This CDR3 region has 14 residues. Trimming removed 7 bases at V and 5 bases at J, with 15 bases between. The germline gives CDR1 SGHVS, CDR2 FQNEAQ. The genes are TRBV7-8 and TRBJ2-1, with TRBD1 as a possible D gene (5 bases). The source is a man in his fifties with acute or convalescent COVID-19. The sample was peripheral blood. DNA for the CDR3: TGTGCCAGCATATGGGGCAGGGCAAACAATGAGCAGTTCTTC. This encodes CASIWGRANNEQFF.